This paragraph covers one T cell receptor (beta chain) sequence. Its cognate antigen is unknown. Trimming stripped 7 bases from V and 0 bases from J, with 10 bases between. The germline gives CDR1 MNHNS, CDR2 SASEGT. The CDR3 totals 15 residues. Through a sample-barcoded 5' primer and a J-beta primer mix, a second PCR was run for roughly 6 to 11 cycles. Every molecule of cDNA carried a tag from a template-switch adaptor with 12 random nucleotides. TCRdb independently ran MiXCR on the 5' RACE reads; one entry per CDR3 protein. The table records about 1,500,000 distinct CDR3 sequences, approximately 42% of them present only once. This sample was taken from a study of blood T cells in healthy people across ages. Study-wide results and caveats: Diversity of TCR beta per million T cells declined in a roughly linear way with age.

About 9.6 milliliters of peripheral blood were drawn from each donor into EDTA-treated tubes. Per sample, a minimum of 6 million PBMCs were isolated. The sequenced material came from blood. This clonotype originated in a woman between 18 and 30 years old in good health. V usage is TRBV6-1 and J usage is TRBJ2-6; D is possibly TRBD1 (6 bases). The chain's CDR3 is CASIGQNSGANVLTF. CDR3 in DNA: TGTGCCAGCATCGGACAGAACTCTGGGGCCAACGTCCTGACTTTC.